These T cell receptor beta chains were read from a single sample in a study of T cell changes during pregnancy in multiple sclerosis. Produced via immunoSEQ multiplex PCR; TCRdb's table is partial and in-frame only. The sample holds about 55,000 clones, 80% to 90% seen once. The material was CD4+ T cells from peripheral blood mononuclear cells, obtained in the first trimester of pregnancy. Every receptor here comes from a female donor with multiple sclerosis, enrolled in a pregnancy study. Both conserved end residues are part of each CDR3. The D gene is left open where the match is weak. Only some rows state a clone size, as once, few, many or a class for expanded clones.

CDR3 protein,CDR3 DNA,J gene,clone size,D gene,V gene
CASSTRASGRSYEQYF,TGTGCCAGCAGTACGCGGGCTAGCGGGCGATCCTACGAGCAGTACTTC,TRBJ2-7,NA,TRBD2,TRBV7-2
CASSSGQTYEQYF,TGTGCCAGCAGTTCGGGACAGACCTACGAGCAGTACTTC,TRBJ2-7,NA,TRBD1,TRBV27
CASSPSGSLKTQYF,TGTGCCAGCAGCCCTAGCGGGAGTTTGAAGACCCAGTACTTC,TRBJ2-5,NA,TRBD2,TRBV9
CASRTLGQGIGYTF,TGTGCCAGCAGAACCCTGGGACAGGGGATTGGCTACACCTTC,TRBJ1-2,NA,TRBD1,TRBV6-6
CAISHPGTEAFF,TGTGCCATCAGTCACCCGGGGACTGAAGCTTTCTTT,TRBJ1-1,NA,NA,TRBV10-3
CASSLEGDGQPQHF,TGCGCCAGCAGCTTGGAGGGGGACGGGCAGCCCCAGCATTTT,TRBJ1-5,NA,NA,TRBV5-1
CASSSGLAISYSGELFF,TGTGCCAGCAGCTCGGGACTAGCGATATCATATAGCGGGGAGCTGTTTTTT,TRBJ2-2,NA,TRBD2,TRBV7-2
CASSQRVTPLHF,TGTGCCAGCAGCCAAAGAGTAACACCCCTCCACTTT,TRBJ1-6,NA,NA,TRBV14
CASSVGQGRETQYF,TGTGCCAGCAGCGTAGGACAGGGACGAGAGACCCAGTACTTC,TRBJ2-5,NA,TRBD1,TRBV9
CASSPGLQETQYF,TGTGCCAGCTCACCGGGACTCCAAGAGACCCAGTACTTC,TRBJ2-5,once,NA,TRBV18
CAGLPRTVYNEQFF,TGTGCCGGCCTACCGAGGACAGTTTACAATGAGCAGTTCTTC,TRBJ2-1,NA,NA,TRBV30
CASSEGGNPYGYTF,TGTGCCAGCAGTGAAGGAGGGAATCCCTATGGCTACACCTTC,TRBJ1-2,NA,NA,TRBV6-1
CASSYNRQGALNEQFF,TGTGCCAGCAGCTACAACCGACAGGGGGCTTTGAATGAGCAGTTCTTC,TRBJ2-1,NA,TRBD1,TRBV7-3
CASSTVGTGDSPLHF,TGTGCCAGCAGCACAGTCGGGACAGGGGATTCACCCCTCCACTTT,TRBJ1-6,NA,TRBD1,TRBV9
CASSLVRGYEQYF,TGTGCCAGCAGCTTAGTACGGGGCTACGAGCAGTACTTC,TRBJ2-7,NA,NA,TRBV11-3
CASSRLAEETQYF,TGTGCCAGTAGTAGGCTAGCGGAAGAGACCCAGTACTTC,TRBJ2-5,NA,TRBD2,TRBV19
CAWNERLDQPQHF,TGTGCCTGGAACGAGAGGTTGGATCAGCCCCAGCATTTT,TRBJ1-5,few,NA,TRBV30
CASSLVFGGGVETQYF,TGTGCCAGCAGCCTCGTCTTCGGGGGAGGGGTAGAGACCCAGTACTTC,TRBJ2-5,NA,TRBD2,TRBV7-8
CASSLVPSGRSEQYF,TGTGCCAGCAGCTTAGTTCCTAGCGGGAGGTCCGAGCAGTACTTC,TRBJ2-7,NA,TRBD2,TRBV7-2
CASSHADRASPEAFF,TGCGCCAGCAGCCATGCAGACAGGGCCTCGCCTGAAGCTTTCTTT,TRBJ1-1,NA,TRBD1,TRBV4-3
CASSVEENQPQHF,TGTGCCAGCAGTGTAGAAGAAAATCAGCCCCAGCATTTT,TRBJ1-5,NA,NA,TRBV6-1
CASSEGQGLHQPQHF,TGTGCCAGCAGCGAGGGACAGGGTCTTCATCAGCCCCAGCATTTT,TRBJ1-5,few,TRBD1,TRBV9
CASSLALRGGSDTQYF,TGTGCCAGCAGCTTAGCTTTGCGGGGGGGATCAGATACGCAGTATTTT,TRBJ2-3,NA,TRBD2,TRBV7-3
CASSNTPEGYTF,TGTGCCAGCAGTAACACTCCGGAGGGCTACACCTTC,TRBJ1-2,NA,NA,TRBV6-5
CASSARLAANDNEQFF,TGCGCCAGCAGCGCGCGACTAGCGGCGAATGACAATGAGCAGTTCTTC,TRBJ2-1,NA,TRBD2,TRBV5-1
CASSLSGQAVNSPLHF,TGTGCCAGCAGTTTATCGGGACAGGCAGTAAATTCACCCCTCCACTTT,TRBJ1-6,once,TRBD1,TRBV27
CASRVIGRGNTGELFF,TGTGCCAGCAGGGTTATCGGCAGGGGGAACACCGGGGAGCTGTTTTTT,TRBJ2-2,once,NA,TRBV11-2
CASKGGTGFRADGYTF,TGTGCCAGTAAGGGTGGCACAGGATTCCGGGCAGATGGCTACACCTTC,TRBJ1-2,NA,NA,TRBV19
CAHRQTGRNGYTF,TGTGCCCACCGCCAGACAGGGCGAAATGGCTACACCTTC,TRBJ1-2,NA,TRBD1,TRBV19